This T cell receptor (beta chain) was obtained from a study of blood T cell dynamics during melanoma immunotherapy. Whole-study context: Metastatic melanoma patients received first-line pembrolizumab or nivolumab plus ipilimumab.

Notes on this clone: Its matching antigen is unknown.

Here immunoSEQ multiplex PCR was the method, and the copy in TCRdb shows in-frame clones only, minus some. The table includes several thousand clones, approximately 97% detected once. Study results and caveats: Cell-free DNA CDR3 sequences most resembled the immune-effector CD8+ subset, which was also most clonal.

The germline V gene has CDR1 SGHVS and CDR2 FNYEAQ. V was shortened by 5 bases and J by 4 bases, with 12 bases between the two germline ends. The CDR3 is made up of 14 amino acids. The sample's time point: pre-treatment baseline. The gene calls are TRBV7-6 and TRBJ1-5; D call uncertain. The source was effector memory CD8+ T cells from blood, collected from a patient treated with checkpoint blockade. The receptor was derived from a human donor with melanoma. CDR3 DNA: TGTGCCAGCAGCCCAACGCCGTTTAATCAGCCCCAGCATTTT. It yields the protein CASSPTPFNQPQHF.